This TCR beta chain appears in the sequencing data of a study of cytomegalovirus exposure and HLA in healthy donors. Data came from immunoSEQ multiplex PCR; TCRdb stores just in-frame clones and leaves some out. The data contain more than 300,000 clones, roughly 90% of them singletons. V gave up 6 bases and J gave up 5 bases; unmatched junction bases: 12. The germline V gene encodes CDR1 MDHEN and CDR2 SYDVKM. This CDR3 has 15 amino acids. Study results and limitations: According to a subsequent analysis, TCR clusters identified in the first cohort showed a tendency to co-occur across the 110 or so validation repertoires. The authors enumerated 150 to 200 TCR beta chains as linked to cytomegalovirus.

Comments on this clone: Its matching antigen is unknown.

The sequence was obtained from a woman between 18 and 30 years old in good health and CMV-seronegative. Material: PBMCs. The chain couples TRBV28 to TRBJ2-5; TRBD1 matches 7 bases. CDR3 nucleotides: TGTGCCAGCAGCCAGACAGGGACGAACCTGGAGACCCAGTACTTC. It yields the protein CASSQTGTNLETQYF.